This is a list of T cell receptor beta chains from one sample in a study of blood T cell repertoires in COVID-19. Produced via immunoSEQ multiplex PCR; TCRdb's table is partial and in-frame only. The repertoire has fewer than 250,000 clones, about 86% of them found once; the top ten carry roughly 3.8%. The sample was PBMCs or T cells enriched from blood (not recorded which). The source is a woman aged 40 to 49 with acute COVID-19. CDR3s include the opening cysteine and the closing phenylalanine or tryptophan. A D gene is named only where the DNA matches it firmly. Size is stated for part of the rows, as once, few or many counts, or as a class when the clone is expanded.

TRBJ2-5	NA	11	NA	TRBV28	CASRGPGTQYF	TGTGCCTCACGGGGTCCGGGGACCCAGTACTTC
TRBJ2-1	NA	13	NA	TRBV7-9	CASSFDPDSSQFF	TGTGCCAGCAGCTTCGATCCGGACAGTTCGCAGTTCTTC
TRBJ2-1	TRBD2	14	NA	TRBV5-1	CASSLEGLNNEQFF	TGCGCCAGCAGCTTGGAGGGACTAAACAATGAGCAGTTCTTC
TRBJ1-1	NA	14	NA	TRBV2	CASSGRVGNTEAFF	TGTGCCAGCAGTGGGAGGGTAGGGAACACTGAAGCTTTCTTT
TRBJ2-7	NA	19	NA	TRBV11-2	CASSLDWLLRTAAPYEQYF	TGTGCCAGCAGCTTAGACTGGCTACTTCGGACAGCCGCCCCCTACGAGCAGTACTTC
TRBJ2-7	TRBD2	16	NA	TRBV13	CASSLGPAGGSYEQYF	TGTGCCAGCAGCTTGGGGCCAGCGGGAGGGTCATACGAGCAGTACTTC
TRBJ2-3	TRBD2	15	once	TRBV6-5	CASSLGLAGGSTQYF	TGTGCCAGCAGTTTGGGACTAGCGGGTGGATCCACGCAGTATTTT
TRBJ1-2	NA	17	NA	TRBV19	CASSIVSGTQKHYGYTF	TGTGCCAGTAGTATAGTCTCCGGGACACAAAAACACTATGGCTACACCTTC
TRBJ1-5	TRBD1	17	once	TRBV4-1	CASSQGQGAIGNQPQHF	TGCGCCAGCAGCCAAGGTCAGGGGGCCATCGGCAATCAGCCCCAGCATTTT
TRBJ1-1	NA	14	NA	TRBV7-2	CASPGRGVRTEAFF	TGTGCCAGCCCAGGGCGGGGAGTACGGACTGAAGCTTTCTTT
TRBJ2-1	TRBD1	15	NA	TRBV6-5	CASSLTGVTYNEQFF	TGTGCCAGCAGTCTAACAGGGGTTACCTACAATGAGCAGTTCTTC
TRBJ2-7	NA	12	NA	TRBV29-1	CSVEGRAREQYF	TGCAGCGTTGAAGGGAGGGCACGGGAGCAGTACTTC
TRBJ2-7	NA	19	NA	TRBV20-1	CSASRLPEHPIPRSYEQYF	TGCAGTGCTAGTAGGCTCCCGGAGCATCCTATTCCCCGCTCCTACGAGCAGTACTTC
TRBJ2-4	NA	13	NA	TRBV10-3	CAISAQDPPIQYF	TGTGCCATCAGTGCTCAGGATCCGCCCATTCAGTACTTC
TRBJ1-1	NA	11	NA	TRBV5-1	CAVKEGTEAFF	TGCGCCGTCAAGGAGGGGACTGAAGCTTTCTTT
TRBJ2-1	TRBD2	15	NA	TRBV5-1	CASSYPGGAYNEQFF	TGCGCCAGCAGCTACCCCGGGGGGGCCTACAATGAGCAGTTCTTC
TRBJ1-1	NA	13	NA	TRBV19	CASSTGGALGAFF	TGTGCCAGTAGTACCGGGGGGGCTCTTGGGGCTTTCTTT
TRBJ2-6	NA	15	NA	TRBV21-1	CASSKDFSGANVLTF	TGTGCCAGCAGCAAAGACTTCTCTGGGGCCAACGTCCTGACTTTC
TRBJ2-7	NA	16	NA	TRBV9	CASSVASGASSYEQYF	TGTGCCAGCAGCGTAGCATCAGGGGCGTCGTCCTACGAGCAGTACTTC
TRBJ2-1	NA	13	NA	TRBV19	CASSIGRGNEQFF	TGTGCCAGTAGTATTGGCAGGGGCAATGAGCAGTTCTTC
TRBJ1-5	NA	14	NA	TRBV9	CASGGGTVNQPQHF	TGTGCCAGCGGGGGGGGCACAGTTAATCAGCCCCAGCATTTT
TRBJ1-5	NA	13	NA	TRBV6-5	CASSFGGNQPQHF	TGTGCCAGCAGTTTCGGTGGCAATCAGCCCCAGCATTTT
TRBJ2-1	TRBD2	15	NA	TRBV5-1	CASSFQREGYNEQFF	TGCGCCAGCAGCTTTCAGCGGGAGGGTTACAATGAGCAGTTCTTC
TRBJ2-7	TRBD2	13	NA	TRBV28	CASQREGGYEQYF	TGTGCCAGCCAGCGGGAGGGGGGCTACGAGCAGTACTTC
TRBJ2-1	TRBD2	15	NA	TRBV28	CASSPGTSGSDEQFF	TGTGCCAGCAGCCCTGGGACTAGCGGGAGCGATGAGCAGTTCTTC
TRBJ1-6	TRBD1	15	few	TRBV5-6	CASSQEGAPTSPLHF	TGTGCCAGCAGCCAGGAGGGGGCTCCCACCTCACCCCTCCACTTT
TRBJ2-3	TRBD2	16	NA	TRBV7-9	CASSHGKRESTDTQYF	TGTGCCAGCAGCCACGGGAAGCGGGAGAGCACAGATACGCAGTATTTT
TRBJ1-2	NA	13	NA	TRBV28	CASSLYTNYGYTF	TGTGCCAGCAGTTTGTACACAAACTATGGCTACACCTTC
TRBJ2-2	TRBD2	18	NA	TRBV7-3	CASSPGTSGRKGTGELFF	TGTGCCAGCAGCCCCGGGACTAGCGGGAGGAAAGGCACCGGGGAGCTGTTTTTT
TRBJ2-4	NA	16	NA	TRBV4-3	CASSPEGATGQNIQYF	TGCGCCAGCAGCCCGGAGGGGGCGACTGGTCAAAACATTCAGTACTTC
TRBJ1-2	NA	13	NA	TRBV29-1	CSVVEGFNYGYTF	TGCAGCGTTGTTGAGGGATTTAACTATGGCTACACCTTC
TRBJ2-3	NA	16	NA	TRBV7-2	CASSFLVGSGTDTQYF	TGTGCCAGCAGCTTTCTAGTGGGTTCGGGCACAGATACGCAGTATTTT
TRBJ2-7	TRBD1	17	NA	TRBV4-3	CASSQGGARTGVDEQYF	TGCGCCAGCAGCCAAGGAGGAGCCAGGACAGGGGTCGACGAGCAGTACTTC
TRBJ1-2	NA	15	NA	TRBV4-2	CASSQDPSLGPGYTF	TGTGCCAGCAGCCAAGACCCATCCTTGGGGCCGGGCTACACCTTC
TRBJ2-3	TRBD2	19	NA	TRBV5-1	CASSLHRGTSGRGIDTQYF	TGCGCCAGCAGCCTGCACCGTGGGACTAGCGGGAGGGGTATAGATACGCAGTATTTT
TRBJ1-5	NA	15	few	TRBV7-4	CASSRRRDSNQPQHF	TGTGCCAGCAGCCGCCGTAGAGATAGCAATCAGCCCCAGCATTTT
TRBJ1-4	TRBD1	15	NA	TRBV19	CASSMSRGRGEKLFF	TGTGCCAGTAGTATGTCCAGGGGGCGCGGTGAAAAACTGTTTTTT
TRBJ1-5	TRBD1	15	NA	TRBV9	CASSVDGQGAQPQHF	TGTGCCAGCAGCGTAGATGGACAGGGAGCTCAGCCCCAGCATTTT
TRBJ2-1	TRBD2	14	NA	TRBV10-3	CAILPQREGGEQFF	TGTGCCATCCTCCCCCAGCGGGAGGGCGGTGAGCAGTTCTTC
TRBJ1-1	TRBD1	14	NA	TRBV5-1	CASMGQGRNTEAFF	TGCGCCAGCATGGGACAGGGGAGGAACACTGAAGCTTTCTTT
TRBJ2-3	NA	17	NA	TRBV9	CASSVRQSTSSTDTQYF	TGTGCCAGCAGCGTCAGGCAGTCCACCTCTAGCACAGATACGCAGTATTTT
TRBJ1-1	TRBD1	14	NA	TRBV3-1/TRBV3-2	CASSRTGENTEAFF	TGTGCCAGCAGCCGGACAGGGGAGAACACTGAAGCTTTCTTT
TRBJ2-7	NA	16	NA	TRBV7-8	CASSLRATGGSYEQYF	TGTGCCAGCAGCTTAAGAGCGACAGGTGGTTCCTACGAGCAGTACTTC
TRBJ1-2	NA	12	NA	TRBV28	CASSLGGKGYTF	TGTGCCAGCAGTTTAGGGGGGAAAGGCTACACCTTC
TRBJ1-1	NA	13	NA	TRBV28	CASRDSLNTEAFF	TGTGCCAGCAGGGACAGCCTGAACACTGAAGCTTTCTTT